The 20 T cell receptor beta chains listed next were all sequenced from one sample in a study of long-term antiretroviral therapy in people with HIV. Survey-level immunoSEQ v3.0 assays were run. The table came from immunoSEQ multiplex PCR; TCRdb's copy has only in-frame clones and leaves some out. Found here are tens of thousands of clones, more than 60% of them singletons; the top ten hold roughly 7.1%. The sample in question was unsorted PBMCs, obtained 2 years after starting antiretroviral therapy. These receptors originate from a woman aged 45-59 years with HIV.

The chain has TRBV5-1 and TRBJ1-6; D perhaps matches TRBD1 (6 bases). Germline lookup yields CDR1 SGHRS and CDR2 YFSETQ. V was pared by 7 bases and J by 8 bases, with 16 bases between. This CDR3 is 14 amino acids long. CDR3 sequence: CASSPGHHDSPLHF. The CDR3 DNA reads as TGCGCCAGCTCGCCGGGACATCATGATTCACCCCTCCACTTT.

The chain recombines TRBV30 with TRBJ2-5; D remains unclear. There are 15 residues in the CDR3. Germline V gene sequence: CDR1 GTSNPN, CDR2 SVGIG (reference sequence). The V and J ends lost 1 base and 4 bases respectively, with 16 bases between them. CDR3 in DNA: TGTGCCTGGAGTGAAGGGTGGGTCAGGATAGAGACCCAGTACTTC. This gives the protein CAWSEGWVRIETQYF.

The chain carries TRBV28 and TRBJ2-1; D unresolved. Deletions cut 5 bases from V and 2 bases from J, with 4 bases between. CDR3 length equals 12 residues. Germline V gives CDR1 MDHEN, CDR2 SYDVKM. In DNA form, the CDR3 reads TGTGCCAGCAGTACTCCCTACAATGAGCAGTTCTTC. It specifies CASSTPYNEQFF.

Here the CDR3 reads CATILDLGTRENIQYF. The CDR3 coding sequence is TGCGCCACTATTCTAGATCTGGGGACTAGGGAAAACATTCAGTACTTC. The V and J genes are TRBV10-2 and TRBJ2-4; 8 bases align to TRBD2. The trim removed 10 bases at V and 5 bases at J, leaving 16 bases unmatched. The CDR3 totals 16 residues. Germline CDR1 reads WSHSY; CDR2 reads SAAADI.

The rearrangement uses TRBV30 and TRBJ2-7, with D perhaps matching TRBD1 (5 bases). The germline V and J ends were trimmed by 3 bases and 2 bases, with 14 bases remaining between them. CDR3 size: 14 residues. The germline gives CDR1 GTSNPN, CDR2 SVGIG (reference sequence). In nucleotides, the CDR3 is TGTGCCTGGAGCGACAGACCTCCAACCTACGAGCAGTACTTC. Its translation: CAWSDRPPTYEQYF.

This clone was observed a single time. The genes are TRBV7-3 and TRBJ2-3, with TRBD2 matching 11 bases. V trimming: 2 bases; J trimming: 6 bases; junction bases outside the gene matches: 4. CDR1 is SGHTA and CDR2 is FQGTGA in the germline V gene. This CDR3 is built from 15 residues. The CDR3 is CASSLGSGGADTQYF. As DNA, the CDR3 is TGTGCCAGCAGCTTAGGTAGCGGGGGGGCCGATACGCAGTATTTT.

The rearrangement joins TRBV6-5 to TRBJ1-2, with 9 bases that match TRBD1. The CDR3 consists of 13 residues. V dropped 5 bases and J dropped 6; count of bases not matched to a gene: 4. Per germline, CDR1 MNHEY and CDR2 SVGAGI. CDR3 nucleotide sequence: TGTGCCAGCAGTGACGACAGGGGGGATGGCTACACCTTC. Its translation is CASSDDRGDGYTF.

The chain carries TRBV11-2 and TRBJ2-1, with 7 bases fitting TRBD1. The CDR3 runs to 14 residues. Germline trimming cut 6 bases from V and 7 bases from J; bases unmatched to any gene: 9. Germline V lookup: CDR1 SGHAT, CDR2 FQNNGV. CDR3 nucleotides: TGTGCCAGCAGTTCCGATTTCAGGGGGAATGAGCAGTTCTTC. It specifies CASSSDFRGNEQFF.

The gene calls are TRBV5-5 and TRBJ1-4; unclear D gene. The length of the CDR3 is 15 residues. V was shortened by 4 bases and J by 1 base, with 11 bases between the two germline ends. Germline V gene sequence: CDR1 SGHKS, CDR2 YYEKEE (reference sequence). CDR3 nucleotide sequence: TGTGCCAGCAGCCCCCTTCCGGGAACTAATGAAAAACTGTTTTTT. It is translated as CASSPLPGTNEKLFF.

The CDR3 loop is CASSLGTGGFAGNTIYF. CDR3 sequence (DNA): TGTGCCAGCAGCTTAGGGACAGGGGGTTTCGCTGGAAACACCATATATTTT. The J gene is TRBJ1-3, the V gene TRBV7-2; the match to TRBD1 covers 10 bases. This CDR3 is built from 17 residues. The germline V gene has CDR1 SGHTA and CDR2 FQGNSA. V dropped 1 base and J dropped 2; count of bases not matched to a gene: 5.

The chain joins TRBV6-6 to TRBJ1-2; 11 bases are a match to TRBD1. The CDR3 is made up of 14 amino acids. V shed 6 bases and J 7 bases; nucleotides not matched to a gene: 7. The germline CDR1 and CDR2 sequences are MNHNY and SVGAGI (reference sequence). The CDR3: CASRSPGQGGGYTF. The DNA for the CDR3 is TGTGCCAGCAGGTCCCCGGGACAGGGGGGTGGCTACACCTTC.

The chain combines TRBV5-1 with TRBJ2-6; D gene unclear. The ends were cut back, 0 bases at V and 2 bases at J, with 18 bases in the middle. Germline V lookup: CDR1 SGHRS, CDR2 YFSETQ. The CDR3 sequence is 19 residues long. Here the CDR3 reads CASSLDFGTLTPGANVLTF. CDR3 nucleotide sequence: TGCGCCAGCAGCTTGGATTTCGGAACTCTGACCCCTGGGGCCAACGTCCTGACTTTC.

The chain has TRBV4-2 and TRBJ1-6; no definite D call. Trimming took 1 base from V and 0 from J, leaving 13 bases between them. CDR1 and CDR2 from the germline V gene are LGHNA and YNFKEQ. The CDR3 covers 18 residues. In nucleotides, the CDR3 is TGTGCCAGCAGCCAAGGGACGCGTGGGAGCTCCTATAATTCACCCCTCCACTTT. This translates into CASSQGTRGSSYNSPLHF.

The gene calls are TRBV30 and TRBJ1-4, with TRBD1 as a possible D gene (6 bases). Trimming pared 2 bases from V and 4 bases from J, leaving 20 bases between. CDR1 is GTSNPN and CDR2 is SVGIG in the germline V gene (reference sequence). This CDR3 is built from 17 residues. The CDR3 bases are TGTGCCTGGAGTCCGGGACGGGACACTTCAAGTAATGAAAAACTGTTTTTT. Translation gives CAWSPGRDTSSNEKLFF.

The CDR3, as DNA: TGTGCCAGCAGGCAAGACAGGGCTACCGGGGAGCTGTTTTTT. Its protein product is CASRQDRATGELFF. This chain links TRBV6-1 with TRBJ2-2, with 7 bases matching TRBD1. In germline, CDR1 is MNHNS, CDR2 SASEGT. The CDR3 covers 14 residues. Trimming at V came to 6 bases and at J to 5 bases, leaving 6 bases not matched to a gene.

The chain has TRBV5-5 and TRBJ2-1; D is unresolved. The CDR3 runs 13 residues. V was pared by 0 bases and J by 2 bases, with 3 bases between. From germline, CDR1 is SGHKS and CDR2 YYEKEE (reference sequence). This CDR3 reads CASSLVAYNEQFF. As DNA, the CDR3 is TGTGCCAGCAGCTTGGTGGCCTACAATGAGCAGTTCTTC.

The CDR3 DNA sequence: TGTGCCAGTACCATGGACAGCCTGGGAGCCAAAAACATTCAGTACTTC. Its translation: CASTMDSLGAKNIQYF. V usage is TRBV19 and J usage is TRBJ2-4; D is possibly TRBD1 (6 bases). Trimming cost V 7 bases and J 0 bases, with 16 bases left between them. There are 16 residues in the CDR3. Germline V lookup: CDR1 LNHDA, CDR2 SQIVND (reference sequence). The entire variable domain, with the rest obtained from reference TRBV19 and TRBJ2-4, is as follows: DGGITQSPKYLFRKEGQNVTLSCEQNLNHDAMYWYRQDPGQGLRLIYYSQIVNDFQKGDIAEGYSVSREKKESFPLTVTSAQKNPTAFYLCASTMDSLGAKNIQYFGAGTRLSVL.

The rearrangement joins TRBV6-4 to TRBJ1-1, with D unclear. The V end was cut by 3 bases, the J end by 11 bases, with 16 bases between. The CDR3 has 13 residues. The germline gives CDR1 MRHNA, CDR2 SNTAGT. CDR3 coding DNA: TGTGCCAGCAGTGAAGTCGTCGGGTGGTGGGCTTTCTTT. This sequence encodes CASSEVVGWWAFF.

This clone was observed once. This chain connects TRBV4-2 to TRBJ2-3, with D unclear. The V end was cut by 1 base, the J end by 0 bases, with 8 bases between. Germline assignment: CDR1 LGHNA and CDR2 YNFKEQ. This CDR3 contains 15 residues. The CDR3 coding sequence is TGTGCCAGCAGCCAAGTGATCTATAGCACAGATACGCAGTATTTT. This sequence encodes CASSQVIYSTDTQYF.

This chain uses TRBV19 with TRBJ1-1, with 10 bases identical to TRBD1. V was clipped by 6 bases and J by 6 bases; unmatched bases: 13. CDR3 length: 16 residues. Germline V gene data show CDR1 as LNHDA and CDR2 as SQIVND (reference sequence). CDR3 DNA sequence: TGTGCCAGTAGCCGCCCCCCGGGACAGGGGAGCCCTGAAGCTTTCTTT. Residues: CASSRPPGQGSPEAFF.